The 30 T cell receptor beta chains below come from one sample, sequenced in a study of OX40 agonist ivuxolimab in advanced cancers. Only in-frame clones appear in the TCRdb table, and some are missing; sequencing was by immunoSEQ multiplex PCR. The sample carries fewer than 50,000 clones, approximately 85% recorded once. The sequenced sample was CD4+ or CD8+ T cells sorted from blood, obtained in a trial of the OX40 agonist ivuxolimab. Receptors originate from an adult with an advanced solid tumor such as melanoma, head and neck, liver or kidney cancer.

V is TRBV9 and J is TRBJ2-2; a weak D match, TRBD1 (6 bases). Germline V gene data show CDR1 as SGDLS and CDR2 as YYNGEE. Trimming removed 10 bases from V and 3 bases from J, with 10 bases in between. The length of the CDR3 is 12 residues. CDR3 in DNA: TGTGCCTCCAGGGGCTACACCGGGGAGCTGTTTTTT. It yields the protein CASRGYTGELFF.

CDR3 region: CASSQDGTENEKLFF. The DNA of the CDR3 is TGCGCCAGCAGCCAAGATGGGACAGAAAATGAAAAACTGTTTTTT. J is TRBJ1-4 and V is TRBV4-3; 7 bases line up with TRBD1. Germline V CDR1 and CDR2: LGHNA, YSLEER. The CDR3 covers 15 residues. The V gene end was trimmed by 0 bases and the J gene end by 5 bases; junction bases not matched to a gene: 3.

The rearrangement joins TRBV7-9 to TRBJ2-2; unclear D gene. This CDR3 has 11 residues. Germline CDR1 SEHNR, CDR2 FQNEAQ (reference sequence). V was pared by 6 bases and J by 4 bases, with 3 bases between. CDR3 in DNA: TGTGCCAGCAGTTCCACCGGGGAGCTGTTTTTT. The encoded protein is CASSSTGELFF.

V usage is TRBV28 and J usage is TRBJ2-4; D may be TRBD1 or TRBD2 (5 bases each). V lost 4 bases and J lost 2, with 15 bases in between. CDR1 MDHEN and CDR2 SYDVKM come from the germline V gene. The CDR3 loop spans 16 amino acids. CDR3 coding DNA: TGTGCCAGCAGTTACGACAGACTACTACCCAAAAACATTCAGTACTTC. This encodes CASSYDRLLPKNIQYF.

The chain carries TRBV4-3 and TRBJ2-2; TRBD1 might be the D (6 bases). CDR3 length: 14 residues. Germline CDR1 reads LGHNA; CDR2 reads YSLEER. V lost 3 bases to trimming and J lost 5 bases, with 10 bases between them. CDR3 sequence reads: CASSQWGPTGELFF. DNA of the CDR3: TGCGCCAGCAGCCAGTGGGGGCCTACCGGGGAGCTGTTTTTT.

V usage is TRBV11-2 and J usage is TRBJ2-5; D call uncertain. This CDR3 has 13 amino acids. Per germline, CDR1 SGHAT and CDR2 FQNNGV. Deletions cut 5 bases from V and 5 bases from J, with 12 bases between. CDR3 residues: CASSLPVEETQYF. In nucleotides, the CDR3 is TGTGCCAGCAGCCTTCCAGTGGAGGAGACCCAGTACTTC.

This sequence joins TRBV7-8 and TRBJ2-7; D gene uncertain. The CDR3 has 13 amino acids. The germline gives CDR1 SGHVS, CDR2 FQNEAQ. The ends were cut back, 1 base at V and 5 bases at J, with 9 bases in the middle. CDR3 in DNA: TGTGCCAGCAGCTTAGTACAATCAAACGAGCAGTACTTC. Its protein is CASSLVQSNEQYF.

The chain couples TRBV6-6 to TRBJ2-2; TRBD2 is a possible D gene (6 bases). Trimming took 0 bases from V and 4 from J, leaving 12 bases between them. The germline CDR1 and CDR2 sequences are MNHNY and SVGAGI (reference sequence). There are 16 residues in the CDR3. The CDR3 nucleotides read TGTGCCAGCAGTTACTCTCTCGGGGGACTCACCGGGGAGCTGTTTTTT. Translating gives CASSYSLGGLTGELFF.

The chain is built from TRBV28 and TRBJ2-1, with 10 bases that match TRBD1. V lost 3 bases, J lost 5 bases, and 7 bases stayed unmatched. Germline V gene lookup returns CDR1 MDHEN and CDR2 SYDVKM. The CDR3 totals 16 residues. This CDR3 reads CASSFPGQGIDNEQFF. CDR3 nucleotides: TGTGCCAGCAGTTTCCCGGGACAGGGGATCGACAATGAGCAGTTCTTC.

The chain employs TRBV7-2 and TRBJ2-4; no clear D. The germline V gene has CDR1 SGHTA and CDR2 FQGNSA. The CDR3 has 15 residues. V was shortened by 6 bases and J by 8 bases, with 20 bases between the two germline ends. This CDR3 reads CASSPSPGPSDIQYF. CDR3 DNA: TGTGCCAGCAGTCCCAGCCCCGGACCTTCTGACATTCAGTACTTC. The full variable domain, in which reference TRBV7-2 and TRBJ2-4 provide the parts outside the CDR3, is GAGVSQSPSNKVTEKGKDVELRCDPISGHTALYWYRQSLGQGLEFLIYFQGNSAPDKSGLPSDRFSAERTGGSVSTLTIQRTQQEDSAVYLCASSPSPGPSDIQYFGAGTRLSVL.

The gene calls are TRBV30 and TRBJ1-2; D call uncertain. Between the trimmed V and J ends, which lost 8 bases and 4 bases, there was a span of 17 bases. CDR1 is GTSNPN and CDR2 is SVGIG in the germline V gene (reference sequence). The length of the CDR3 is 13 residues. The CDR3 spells CAGRHSWFYGYTF. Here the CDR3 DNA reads TGTGCCGGCCGGCACAGCTGGTTCTATGGCTACACCTTC.

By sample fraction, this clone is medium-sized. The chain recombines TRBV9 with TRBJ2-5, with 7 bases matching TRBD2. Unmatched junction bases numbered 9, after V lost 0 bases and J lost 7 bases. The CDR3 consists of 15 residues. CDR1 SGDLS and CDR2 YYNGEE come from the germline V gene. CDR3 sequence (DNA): TGTGCCAGCAGCGTAGAGGGAGGGGCCCAGGGGACCCAGTACTTC. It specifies CASSVEGGAQGTQYF.

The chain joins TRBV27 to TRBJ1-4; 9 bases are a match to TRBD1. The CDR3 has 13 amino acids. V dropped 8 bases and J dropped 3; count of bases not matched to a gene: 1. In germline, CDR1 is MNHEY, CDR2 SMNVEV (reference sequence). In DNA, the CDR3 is TGTGCCAGCGGACAGGGGTCTAATGAAAAACTGTTTTTT. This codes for CASGQGSNEKLFF.

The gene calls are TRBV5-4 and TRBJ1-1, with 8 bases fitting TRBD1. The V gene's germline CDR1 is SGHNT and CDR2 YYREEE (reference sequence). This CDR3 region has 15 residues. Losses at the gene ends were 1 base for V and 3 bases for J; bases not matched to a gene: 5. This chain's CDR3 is CASSLWQQGDTEAFF. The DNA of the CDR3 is TGTGCCAGCAGCTTGTGGCAACAGGGGGACACTGAAGCTTTCTTT.

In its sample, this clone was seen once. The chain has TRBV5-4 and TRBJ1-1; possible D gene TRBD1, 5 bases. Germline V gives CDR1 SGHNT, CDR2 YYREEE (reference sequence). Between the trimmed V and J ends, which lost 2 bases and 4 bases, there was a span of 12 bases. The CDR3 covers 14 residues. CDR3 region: CASSLPGPGTEAFF. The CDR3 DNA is TGTGCCAGCAGCTTACCAGGGCCGGGCACTGAAGCTTTCTTT. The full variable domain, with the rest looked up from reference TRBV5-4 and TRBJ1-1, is ETGVTQSPTHLIKTRGQQVTLRCSSQSGHNTVSWYQQALGQGPQFIFQYYREEENGRGNFPPRFSGLQFPNYSSELNVNALELDDSALYLCASSLPGPGTEAFFGQGTRLTVV.

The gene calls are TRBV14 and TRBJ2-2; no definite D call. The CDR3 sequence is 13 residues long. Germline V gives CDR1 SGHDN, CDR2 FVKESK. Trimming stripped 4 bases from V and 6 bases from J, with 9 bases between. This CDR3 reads CASSPDGAGELFF. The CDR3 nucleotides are TGTGCCAGCAGCCCCGATGGGGCCGGGGAGCTGTTTTTT.

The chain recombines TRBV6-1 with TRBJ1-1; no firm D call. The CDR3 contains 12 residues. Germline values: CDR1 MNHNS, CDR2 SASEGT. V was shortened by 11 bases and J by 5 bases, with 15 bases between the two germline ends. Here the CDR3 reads CAPPGGLTEAFF. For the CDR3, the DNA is TGTGCCCCCCCTGGAGGCCTAACTGAAGCTTTCTTT.

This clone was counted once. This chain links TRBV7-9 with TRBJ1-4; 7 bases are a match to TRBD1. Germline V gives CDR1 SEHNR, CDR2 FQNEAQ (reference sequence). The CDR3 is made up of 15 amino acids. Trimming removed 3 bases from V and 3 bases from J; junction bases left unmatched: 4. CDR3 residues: CASSLSQGANEKLFF. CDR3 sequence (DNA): TGTGCCAGCAGCTTGAGTCAGGGGGCTAATGAAAAACTGTTTTTT.

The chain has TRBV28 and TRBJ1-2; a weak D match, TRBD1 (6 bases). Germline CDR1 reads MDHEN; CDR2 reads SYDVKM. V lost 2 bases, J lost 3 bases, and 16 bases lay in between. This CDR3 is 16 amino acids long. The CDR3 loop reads CASSLPQQGGDYGYTF. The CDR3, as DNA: TGTGCCAGCAGTTTACCTCAACAGGGAGGAGACTATGGCTACACCTTC.

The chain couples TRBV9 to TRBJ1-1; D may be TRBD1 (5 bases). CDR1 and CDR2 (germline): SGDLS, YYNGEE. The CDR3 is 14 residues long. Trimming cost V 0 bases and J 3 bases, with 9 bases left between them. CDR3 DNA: TGTGCCAGCAGCGTAGTGTGGGGGGACACTGAAGCTTTCTTT. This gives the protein CASSVVWGDTEAFF. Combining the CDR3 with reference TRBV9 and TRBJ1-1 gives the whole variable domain DSGVTQTPKHLITATGQRVTLRCSPRSGDLSVYWYQQSLDQGLQFLIQYYNGEERAKGNILERFSAQQFPDLHSELNLSSLELGDSALYFCASSVVWGDTEAFFGQGTRLTVV.

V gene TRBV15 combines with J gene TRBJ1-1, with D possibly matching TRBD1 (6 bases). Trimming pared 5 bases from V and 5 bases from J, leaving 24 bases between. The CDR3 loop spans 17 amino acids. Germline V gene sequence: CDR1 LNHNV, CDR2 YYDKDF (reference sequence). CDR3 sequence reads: CATSAPGSGAVITEAFF. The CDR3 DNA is TGTGCCACCAGCGCCCCCGGTTCGGGGGCGGTTATAACTGAAGCTTTCTTT.

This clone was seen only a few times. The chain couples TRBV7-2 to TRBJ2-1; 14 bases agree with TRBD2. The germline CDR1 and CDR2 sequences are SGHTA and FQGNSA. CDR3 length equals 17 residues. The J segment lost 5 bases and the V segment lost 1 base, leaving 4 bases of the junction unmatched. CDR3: CASSLGGLAGVDNEQFF. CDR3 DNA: TGTGCCAGCAGCTTAGGGGGACTAGCGGGGGTAGACAATGAGCAGTTCTTC.

The CDR3 here is CSVETGENYGYTF. CDR3 nucleotide sequence: TGCAGCGTCGAGACAGGGGAGAACTATGGCTACACCTTC. The chain uses TRBV29-1 and TRBJ1-2, with 8 bases aligning to TRBD1. V was pared by 6 bases and J by 2 bases, with 5 bases of the junction left unmatched. The germline V gene encodes CDR1 SQVTM and CDR2 ANQGSEA. The CDR3 is made up of 13 amino acids.

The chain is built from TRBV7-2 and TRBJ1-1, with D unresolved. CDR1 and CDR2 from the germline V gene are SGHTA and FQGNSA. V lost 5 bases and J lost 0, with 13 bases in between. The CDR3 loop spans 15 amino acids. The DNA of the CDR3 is TGTGCCAGCAGCCCCAGGTCCGGGATGAACACTGAAGCTTTCTTT. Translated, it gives CASSPRSGMNTEAFF. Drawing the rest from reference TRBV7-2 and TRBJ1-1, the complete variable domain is GAGVSQSPSNKVTEKGKDVELRCDPISGHTALYWYRQSLGQGLEFLIYFQGNSAPDKSGLPSDRFSAERTGGSVSTLTIQRTQQEDSAVYLCASSPRSGMNTEAFFGQGTRLTVV.

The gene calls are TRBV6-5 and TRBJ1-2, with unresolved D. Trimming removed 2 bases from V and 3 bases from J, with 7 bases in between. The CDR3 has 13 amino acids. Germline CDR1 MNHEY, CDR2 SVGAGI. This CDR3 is CASSYLDHYGYTF. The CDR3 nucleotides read TGTGCCAGCAGTTACCTCGACCACTATGGCTACACCTTC.

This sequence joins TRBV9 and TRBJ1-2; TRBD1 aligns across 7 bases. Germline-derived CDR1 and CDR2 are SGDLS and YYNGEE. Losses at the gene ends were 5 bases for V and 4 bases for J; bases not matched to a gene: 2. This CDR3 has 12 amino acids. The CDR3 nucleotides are TGTGCCAGCAGGGGGACAGTCTATGGCTACACCTTC. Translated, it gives CASRGTVYGYTF.

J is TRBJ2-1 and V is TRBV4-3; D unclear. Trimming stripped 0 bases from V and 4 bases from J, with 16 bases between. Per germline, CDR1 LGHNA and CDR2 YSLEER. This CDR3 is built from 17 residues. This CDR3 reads CASSQDLKGWEYNEQFF. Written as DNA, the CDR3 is TGCGCCAGCAGCCAAGATCTAAAGGGATGGGAATACAATGAGCAGTTCTTC.

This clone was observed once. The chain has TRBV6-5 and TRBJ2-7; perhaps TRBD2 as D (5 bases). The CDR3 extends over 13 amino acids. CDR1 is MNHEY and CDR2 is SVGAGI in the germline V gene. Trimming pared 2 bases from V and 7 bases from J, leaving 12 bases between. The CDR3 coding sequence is TGTGCCAGCAGTTACCGGGGAATGAGTGAGCAGTACGTC. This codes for CASSYRGMSEQYV.

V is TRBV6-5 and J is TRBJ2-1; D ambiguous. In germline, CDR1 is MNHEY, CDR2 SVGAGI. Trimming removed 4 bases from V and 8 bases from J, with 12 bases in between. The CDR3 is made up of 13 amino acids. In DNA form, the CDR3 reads TGTGCCAGCAGTTCGGACGGTGACTATGAGCAGTTCTTC. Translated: CASSSDGDYEQFF.

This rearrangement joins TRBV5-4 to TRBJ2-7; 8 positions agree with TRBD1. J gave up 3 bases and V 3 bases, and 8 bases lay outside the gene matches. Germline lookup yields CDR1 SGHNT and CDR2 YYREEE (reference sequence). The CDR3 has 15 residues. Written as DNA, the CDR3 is TGTGCCAGCAGCTACAGGGACAGGAGAGTCTACGAGCAGTACTTC. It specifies CASSYRDRRVYEQYF.